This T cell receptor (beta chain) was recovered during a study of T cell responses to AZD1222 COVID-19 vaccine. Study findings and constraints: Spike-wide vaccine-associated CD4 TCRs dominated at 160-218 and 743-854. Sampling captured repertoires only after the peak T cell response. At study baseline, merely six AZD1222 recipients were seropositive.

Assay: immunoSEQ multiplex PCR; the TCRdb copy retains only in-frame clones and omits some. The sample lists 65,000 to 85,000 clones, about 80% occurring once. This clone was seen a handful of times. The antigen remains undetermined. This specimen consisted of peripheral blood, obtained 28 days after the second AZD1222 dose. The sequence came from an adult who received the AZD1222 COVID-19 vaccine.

CDR3 residues: CASSLGRQGEQYF. The DNA of the CDR3 is TGTGCCAGCAGTTTAGGGAGACAGGGTGAGCAGTACTTC. The chain recombines TRBV28 with TRBJ2-7, with 7 bases aligning to TRBD1. V shed 2 bases, J shed 7 bases, and the junction held 5 bases outside the gene matches. Germline assignment: CDR1 MDHEN and CDR2 SYDVKM. The CDR3 length is 13 residues.